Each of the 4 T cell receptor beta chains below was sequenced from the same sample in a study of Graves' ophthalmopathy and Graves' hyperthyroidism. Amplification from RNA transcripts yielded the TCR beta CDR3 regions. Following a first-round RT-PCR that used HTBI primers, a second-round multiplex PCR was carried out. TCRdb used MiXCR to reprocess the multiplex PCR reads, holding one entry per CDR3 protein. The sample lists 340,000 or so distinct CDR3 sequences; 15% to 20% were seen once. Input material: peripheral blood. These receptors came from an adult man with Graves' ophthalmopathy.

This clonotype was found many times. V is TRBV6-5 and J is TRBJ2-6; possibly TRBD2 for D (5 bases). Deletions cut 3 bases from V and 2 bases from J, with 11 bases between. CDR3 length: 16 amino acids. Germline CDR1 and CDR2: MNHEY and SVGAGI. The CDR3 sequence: CASSYGRVPGANVLTF. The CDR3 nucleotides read TGTGCCAGCAGTTATGGGAGAGTCCCTGGGGCCAACGTCCTGACTTTC.

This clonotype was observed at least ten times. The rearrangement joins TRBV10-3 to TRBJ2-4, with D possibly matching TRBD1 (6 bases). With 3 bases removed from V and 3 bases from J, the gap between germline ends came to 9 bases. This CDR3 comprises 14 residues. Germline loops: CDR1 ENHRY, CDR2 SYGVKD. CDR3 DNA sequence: TGTGCCATCAGTGAAGGACAGAGCAAAAACATTCAGTACTTC. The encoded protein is CAISEGQSKNIQYF.

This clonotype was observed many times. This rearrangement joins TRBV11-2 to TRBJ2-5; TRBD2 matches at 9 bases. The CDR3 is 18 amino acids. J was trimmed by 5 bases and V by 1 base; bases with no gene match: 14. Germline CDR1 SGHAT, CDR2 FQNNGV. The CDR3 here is CASSLGFGGGAEGETQYF. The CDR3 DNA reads TGTGCCAGCAGCTTAGGGTTCGGCGGGGGGGCCGAGGGGGAGACCCAGTACTTC.

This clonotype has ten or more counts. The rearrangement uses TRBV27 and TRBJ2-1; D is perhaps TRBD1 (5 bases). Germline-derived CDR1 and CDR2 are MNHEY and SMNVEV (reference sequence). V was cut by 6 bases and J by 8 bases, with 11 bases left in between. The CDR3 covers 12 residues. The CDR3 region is CASRGLGHEQFF. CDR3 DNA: TGTGCCAGCAGGGGGCTGGGGCATGAGCAGTTCTTC.